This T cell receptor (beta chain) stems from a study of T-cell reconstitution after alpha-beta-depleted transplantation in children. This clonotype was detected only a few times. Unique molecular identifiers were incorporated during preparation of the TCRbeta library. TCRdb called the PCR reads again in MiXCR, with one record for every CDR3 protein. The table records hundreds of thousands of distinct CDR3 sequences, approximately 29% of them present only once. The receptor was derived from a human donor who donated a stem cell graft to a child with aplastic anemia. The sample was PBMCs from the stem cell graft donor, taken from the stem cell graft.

The CDR3 reads CASSPALQRAYNEQFF. CDR3 nucleotides: TGTGCCAGCAGCCCCGCCCTCCAGCGGGCCTACAATGAGCAGTTCTTC. The chain uses TRBV9 and TRBJ2-1; TRBD2 is a possible D gene (6 bases). The CDR3 has 16 amino acids. Deletions cut 4 bases from V and 2 bases from J, with 16 bases between. Germline values: CDR1 SGDLS, CDR2 YYNGEE.